This record looks at one T cell receptor (beta chain) sequence and its context. In this sample, this clone turned up a few times. This clone's antigen is unknown. No base quality information exists; no much larger clone differs at one position. TCRbeta CDR3 regions were amplified from genomic DNA by means of the immunoSEQ Assay, a bias-controlled multiplex PCR. As for how the authors treated the data: Within the assay, amplification of reference gene primers was used to estimate how many nucleated cells each sample contained. To quantify the absolute abundance of each unique TCRbeta CDR3 rearrangement, sequence reads were collapsed and filtered. For each sample, productive Simpson clonality was calculated as the square root of Simpson's diversity index across productive rearrangements. The source is immuneACCESS, and TCRdb retained only in-frame sequences with V and J called. Part of the clones is not carried over; for the studies checked, unresolved V genes explain less than half of this, and the remainder is unexplained. D and trimming were read from the DNA, whereas the V and J calls and clone size are those reported in that table. The sample table shows hundreds of thousands of clones, and less than 85% are seen once. More than 4.5% of the sample is taken by the ten largest.

Per the germline V gene, MNHEY is the CDR1 and SVGAGI is the CDR2. Unmatched junction bases come to 5, with V trimmed by 7 bases and J by 3 bases. Inclusive of the bounding cysteine and phenylalanine, the CDR3 is 14 residues long. The entry retains the CDR3 DNA only, 42 bases that are in frame from base 1. The sample originates from a study of blood T cell repertoires in COVID-19 (dated by TCRdb to about 2020). Background on the whole study: Collaborator samples came from the United States, Italy and Spain and covered acute and convalescent phases of COVID-19. The prospective study material was composed of cDNA or gDNA derived from T cells, B-cell-depleted T cells, or PBMCs. Deeply sampled blood TCRbeta repertoires from subjects exposed to, actively infected with, or recovered from COVID-19 were included in the dataset. The repertoires were made available in a free public database intended to serve as a resource for research on the immune response to SARS-CoV-2. The samples were drawn from two sources: the first 160 participants of the ongoing ImmuneRACE study, and 1,254 subjects contributed by 6 global collaborators. Sample metadata almost always included a de-identified subject ID, COVID-19 status, age in years and sex. Where HLA class I and class II types were available, the types were taken from metadata supplied by the sample provider, not from assay-based typing.

Whole blood was collected in K2EDTA tubes by collaborating institutions according to the institutions' own protocols. Collaborator samples were shipped for TCRbeta analysis as frozen whole blood, isolated PBMCs, or DNA extracted from either sample type. Overall study outcomes, separate from this receptor: Clinical and demographic metadata were provided uncurated, with the amount varying by source and participant.

The origin of this receptor is a woman of 80 years or more with active or convalescent COVID-19. The sequence joins TRBV6-5 to TRBJ1-2; 10 junctional bases match TRBD1. Material for sequencing was peripheral blood. The CDR3 has the sequence CASTSTGGDYGYTF. Here is the DNA: TGTGCCAGCACCTCGACAGGGGGCGACTATGGCTACACCTTC.